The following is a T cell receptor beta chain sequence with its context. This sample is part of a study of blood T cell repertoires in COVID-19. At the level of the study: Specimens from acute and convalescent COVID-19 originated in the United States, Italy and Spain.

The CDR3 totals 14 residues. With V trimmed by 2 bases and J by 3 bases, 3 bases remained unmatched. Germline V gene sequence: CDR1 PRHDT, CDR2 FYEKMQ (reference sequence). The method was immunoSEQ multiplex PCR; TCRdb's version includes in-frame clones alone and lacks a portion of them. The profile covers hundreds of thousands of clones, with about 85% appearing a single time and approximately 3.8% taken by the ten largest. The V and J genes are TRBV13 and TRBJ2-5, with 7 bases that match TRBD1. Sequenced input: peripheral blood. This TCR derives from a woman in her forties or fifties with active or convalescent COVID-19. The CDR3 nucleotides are TGTGCCAGCAGCTTAAAGGGACAGAAAGAGACCCAGTACTTC. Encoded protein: CASSLKGQKETQYF.